The 28 T cell receptor beta chains in this list originate from one sample, sequenced in a study of T cells in tumors after PD-1 blockade (dated by TCRdb to between 2018 and 2021). The library was produced with the immunoSEQ multiplex PCR assay. TCRdb limited this immuneACCESS table to in-frame rearrangements with V and J called. A share of clones is missing; checked studies link under half to unresolved V genes, and the rest is unexplained. The sample table contains over 5,000 clones; only one count was recorded for approximately 70% of them. Of the sample, over 5% is held by the ten largest clones. The time point label on this specimen signifies: before anti-PD-1 therapy. Sequenced here: tumor tissue, sampled before anti-PD-1 treatment. Receptors were obtained from a human donor with basal cell carcinoma.

Notes on this clone: One end of the junction varies from germline; a read error may be responsible. This sequence joins TRBV5-6 and TRBJ2-1; 10 bases fit TRBD1. The CDR3 sequence is 11 residues long. Germline V gene lookup returns CDR1 SGHDT and CDR2 YYEEEE. CDR3 region: CASSLEGTGVF. CDR3 nucleotides: TGTGCCAGCAGCTTGGAAGGGACAGGGGTCTTC.

The rearrangement uses TRBV3-1 (or the pseudogene TRBV3-2) and TRBJ1-2; 9 nucleotides match TRBD1. The germline V gene has CDR1 LGHDT and CDR2 YNNKEL (reference sequence). J lost 4 bases, V lost 3 bases, and 0 bases had no gene match. CDR3 length: 13 amino acids. The CDR3 region is CASSQDRGYGYTF. The DNA for the CDR3 is TGTGCCAGCAGCCAGGACAGGGGCTATGGCTACACCTTC.

The rearrangement uses TRBV3-1 (or the pseudogene TRBV3-2) and TRBJ2-7, with 8 bases aligning to TRBD1. Germline CDR1 LGHDT, CDR2 YNNKEL (reference sequence). V gave up 4 bases and J gave up 2 bases; unmatched junction bases: 10. This CDR3 region has 16 residues. CDR3 amino acids: CASSPPRGRGPYEQYF. CDR3 nucleotide sequence: TGTGCCAGCAGCCCACCTCGGGGCAGGGGGCCCTACGAGCAGTACTTC.

DNA for the CDR3: TGTGCCAGCAAACAGGGCAAAAGCGCCACTGAAGCTTTCTTT. This translates into CASKQGKSATEAFF. The chain employs TRBV21-1 and TRBJ1-1; TRBD1 is the table's D call, not checked against the DNA. TRBV21-1 is deemed a pseudogene. The CDR3 runs 14 residues.

The chain recombines TRBV14 with TRBJ1-6; D not resolved. Germline values: CDR1 SGHDN, CDR2 FVKESK. The V end lost 6 bases, the J end lost 0 bases, and 12 bases lay between the germline ends. This CDR3 has 16 residues. This CDR3 reads CASSGLVRSYNSPLHF. CDR3 nucleotides: TGTGCCAGCAGTGGATTGGTTCGCTCCTATAATTCACCCCTCCACTTT. The whole variable domain, remainder taken from reference TRBV14 and TRBJ1-6, is EAGVTQFPSHSVIEKGQTVTLRCDPISGHDNLYWYRRVMGKEIKFLLHFVKESKQDESGMPNNRFLAERTGGTYSTLKVQPAELEDSGVYFCASSGLVRSYNSPLHFGNGTRLTVT.

In this sample, this clone turned up a few times. In nucleotides, the CDR3 is TGTGCCAGTAGTACCCCGACAGGGACTTTCGGAAAACTGTTTTTT. This translates into CASSTPTGTFGKLFF. V is TRBV19 and J is TRBJ1-4, with TRBD1 matching over 7 bases. The germline V gene encodes CDR1 LNHDA and CDR2 SQIVND (reference sequence). The CDR3 runs 15 residues. The V gene end was trimmed by 4 bases and the J gene end by 10 bases; junction bases not matched to a gene: 12.

The CDR3 here is CASEGQGQETQYF. The CDR3 DNA is TGTGCCAGCGAGGGACAGGGGCAAGAGACCCAGTACTTC. The genes are TRBV19 and TRBJ2-5, with 10 bases matching TRBD1. Unmatched junction bases numbered 3, after V lost 9 bases and J lost 2 bases. CDR3 length: 13 amino acids. Germline-derived CDR1 and CDR2 are LNHDA and SQIVND (reference sequence).

J is TRBJ1-4 and V is TRBV28; perhaps TRBD1 as D (5 bases). In germline, CDR1 is MDHEN, CDR2 SYDVKM. This CDR3 contains 18 residues. V lost 6 bases and J 0 bases, leaving 20 bases between the germline ends. The chain's CDR3 is CASSKITGAFATNEKLFF. The CDR3 region has the DNA TGTGCCAGCAGCAAGATAACCGGGGCCTTTGCAACTAATGAAAAACTGTTTTTT.

This chain connects TRBV7-9 to TRBJ1-2; D remains unclear. The V gene lost 5 bases and the J gene lost 4 bases, with 11 bases spanning the gap. The germline gives CDR1 SEHNR, CDR2 FQNEAQ (reference sequence). The length of the CDR3 is 13 residues. CDR3 in DNA: TGTGCCAGCAGCAAGACGGGGAGCTATGGCTACACCTTC. It codes for CASSKTGSYGYTF.

The chain links TRBV19 to TRBJ2-7, with unresolved D. The CDR3 runs 14 residues. Between the trimmed V and J ends, which lost 1 base and 3 bases, there was a span of 10 bases. CDR1 and CDR2 from the germline V gene are LNHDA and SQIVND (reference sequence). The CDR3 loop reads CASSIASDGYEQYF. In DNA, the CDR3 is TGTGCCAGTAGTATAGCCTCGGACGGCTACGAGCAGTACTTC.

J is TRBJ2-3 and V is TRBV5-5; the D is unclear. Trimming shortened V by 0 bases and J by 5 bases, and 10 bases separated the two germline ends. The CDR3 is 14 residues long. Germline CDR1 SGHKS, CDR2 YYEKEE (reference sequence). The CDR3 bases are TGTGCCAGCAGCTTGGGTCGGCTGGGAGATACGCAGTATTTT. Its translation is CASSLGRLGDTQYF.

In its sample, this clone is medium-sized. This chain joins TRBV2 and TRBJ1-1, with 7 bases matching TRBD1. V lost 3 bases and J lost 13; bases outside the gene matches: 14. CDR3 length: 14 residues. CDR1 is SNHLY, CDR2 FYNNEI, per germline. The CDR3 loop is CASSDGGRTGFGFF. As DNA, the CDR3 is TGTGCCAGCAGTGACGGGGGCAGGACAGGATTCGGTTTCTTT.

This clone is labeled as medium-sized (0.01 to 0.1%). The chain links TRBV27 to TRBJ2-7; 12 nucleotides align to TRBD1. Unmatched junction bases numbered 18, after V lost 5 bases and J lost 7 bases. The CDR3 length is 18 residues. Germline values: CDR1 MNHEY, CDR2 SMNVEV (reference sequence). The CDR3 DNA sequence: TGTGCCAGCAGTATCACCGGGACAGGGGGCGGGAGGAAGGTAGAGCAGTACTTC. As protein: CASSITGTGGGRKVEQYF.

The genes are TRBV12-5 and TRBJ2-5, with D maybe TRBD2 (6 bases). The V gene lost 3 bases and the J gene lost 6 bases, with 14 bases spanning the gap. The CDR3 loop spans 14 amino acids. Germline CDR1 is LGHNT and CDR2 is FRNRAP. As DNA, the CDR3 is TGTGCTAGTGGTTTAGACTCCCGCGGGAAGACCCAGTACTTC. Its protein product is CASGLDSRGKTQYF.

On this clone itself: Other DNA sequences in the sample encode the same CDR3. J is TRBJ1-1 and V is TRBV14; D is undetermined. The CDR3 contains 14 residues. CDR1 and CDR2 from the germline V gene are SGHDN and FVKESK. V gave up 4 bases and J gave up 0 bases, with 9 bases separating them. The CDR3, as DNA: TGTGCCAGCAGCCCTCCGGGGATGAACACTGAAGCTTTCTTT. Protein: CASSPPGMNTEAFF.

Only a few counts were recorded for this clone. The chain couples TRBV4-1 to TRBJ1-2; 8 bases agree with TRBD1. V shed 6 bases and J 4 bases; nucleotides not matched to a gene: 13. The CDR3 spans 16 residues. Germline lookup yields CDR1 MGHRA and CDR2 YSYEKL. DNA of the CDR3: TGCGCCAGCAGGCAAAATCCCGCCGGGACAGGCTATGGCTACACCTTC. This encodes CASRQNPAGTGYGYTF.

This clone was seen more than once but under ten times. The genes are TRBV19 and TRBJ2-4; 8 bases are shared with TRBD1. Germline V gene data show CDR1 as LNHDA and CDR2 as SQIVND (reference sequence). The CDR3 spans 20 residues. The V segment lost 5 bases and the J segment 0 bases; nucleotides outside the gene matches: 18. Written as DNA, the CDR3 is TGTGCCAGTAGTGCAAACCCGGGACAGGCTCTCACCGTAGCCAAAAACATTCAGTACTTC. It encodes CASSANPGQALTVAKNIQYF. Full variable domain (missing parts from reference TRBV19 and TRBJ2-4): DGGITQSPKYLFRKEGQNVTLSCEQNLNHDAMYWYRQDPGQGLRLIYYSQIVNDFQKGDIAEGYSVSREKKESFPLTVTSAQKNPTAFYLCASSANPGQALTVAKNIQYFGAGTRLSVL.

The rearrangement uses TRBV9 and TRBJ2-7, with D hard to call. This CDR3 comprises 14 residues. Germline values: CDR1 SGDLS, CDR2 YYNGEE. The ends were cut back, 3 bases at V and 0 bases at J, with 10 bases in the middle. The CDR3 DNA sequence: TGTGCCAGCAGCGATCGGGCCGCCTCCTACGAGCAGTACTTC. This gives the protein CASSDRAASYEQYF.

The chain combines TRBV30 with TRBJ1-1; D is ambiguous. V dropped 0 bases and J dropped 10 bases, with 9 bases sitting between them. The CDR3 covers 11 residues. CDR1 is GTSNPN and CDR2 is SVGIG in the germline V gene (reference sequence). The CDR3 reads CAWSVNRAAFF. CDR3 DNA: TGTGCCTGGAGTGTAAACCGAGCAGCTTTCTTT.

CDR3 sequence reads: CASSRGQGLDTQYF. CDR3 coding DNA: TGTGCCAGCAGCCGGGGACAGGGGCTAGATACGCAGTATTTT. The rearrangement joins TRBV7-9 to TRBJ2-3, with 10 positions matching TRBD1. This CDR3 spans 14 amino acids. Germline-derived CDR1 and CDR2 are SEHNR and FQNEAQ (reference sequence). Trimming at V came to 5 bases and at J to 5 bases, leaving 4 bases not matched to a gene.

The chain combines TRBV18 with TRBJ2-7, with 9 bases matching TRBD1. Germline values: CDR1 KGHSH, CDR2 LQKENI. This CDR3 is built from 16 residues. J gave up 6 bases and V 3 bases, and 12 bases lay outside the gene matches. For the CDR3, the DNA is TGTGCCAGCTCACCCAAAATCCGGGACAGGGTACCCGAGCAGTACTTC. Its protein product is CASSPKIRDRVPEQYF.

This clone is categorized as medium-sized. The rearrangement joins TRBV19 to TRBJ1-1, with D possibly being TRBD1 (6 bases). The CDR3 length is 16 residues. Germline V gives CDR1 LNHDA, CDR2 SQIVND (reference sequence). V shed 1 base and J shed 6 bases, with 18 bases lying between them. CDR3 DNA: TGTGCCAGTAGTATAGCCCCTTCGGGGGCTGGTGCTGAAGCTTTCTTT. Amino acid sequence: CASSIAPSGAGAEAFF.

The chain carries TRBV13 and TRBJ1-1; D is unresolved. Deletions cut 4 bases from V and 7 bases from J, with 13 bases between. The CDR3 is 13 residues long. Germline values: CDR1 PRHDT, CDR2 FYEKMQ (reference sequence). CDR3 in DNA: TGTGCCAGCAGCTCACTACGGGGTAGTGAAGCTTTCTTT. This gives the protein CASSSLRGSEAFF.

The chain recombines TRBV6-6 with TRBJ2-1; D possibly uses TRBD1 or TRBD2 (5 bases each). Germline CDR1 MNHNY, CDR2 SVGAGI (reference sequence). V was pared by 4 bases and J by 0 bases, with 7 bases between. The CDR3 totals 14 residues. The CDR3 spells CASSLGRSYNEQFF. CDR3 nucleotide sequence: TGTGCCAGCAGTTTGGGACGCTCCTACAATGAGCAGTTCTTC.

The chain carries TRBV30 and TRBJ1-1; D gene unclear. This CDR3 has 11 amino acids. Germline loops: CDR1 GTSNPN, CDR2 SVGIG (reference sequence). V gave up 3 bases and J gave up 6 bases, with 8 bases separating them. For the CDR3, the DNA is TGTGCCTGGAGACGGGATGCTGAAGCTTTCTTT. Translating gives CAWRRDAEAFF.

This chain joins TRBV5-4 and TRBJ2-5; D ambiguous. Trimming cost V 5 bases and J 9 bases, with 17 bases left between them. This CDR3 contains 13 residues. CDR1 and CDR2 from the germline V gene are SGHNT and YYREEE (reference sequence). The CDR3 sequence is CASRLWGLTAQYF. The CDR3, as DNA: TGTGCCAGCAGGCTGTGGGGTCTCACGGCCCAGTACTTC.

The chain recombines TRBV5-1 with TRBJ1-1, with D perhaps TRBD1 (5 bases). Germline values: CDR1 SGHRS, CDR2 YFSETQ. This CDR3 spans 15 amino acids. Trimming shortened V by 0 bases and J by 7 bases, and 16 bases separated the two germline ends. The chain's CDR3 is CASSLVAGLGSEAFF. The CDR3 coding sequence is TGCGCCAGCAGCTTGGTGGCAGGGTTGGGCAGTGAAGCTTTCTTT. The whole variable domain, filled in from reference TRBV5-1 and TRBJ1-1, reads KAGVTQTPRYLIKTRGQQVTLSCSPISGHRSVSWYQQTPGQGLQFLFEYFSETQRNKGNFPGRFSGRQFSNSRSEMNVSTLELGDSALYLCASSLVAGLGSEAFFGQGTRLTVV.

The chain is built from TRBV3-1 (or the pseudogene TRBV3-2) and TRBJ2-1; 7 bases are a match to TRBD2. The CDR3 length is 17 residues. V was pared by 1 base and J by 0 bases, with 6 bases of the junction left unmatched. Germline values: CDR1 LGHDT, CDR2 YNNKEL (reference sequence). CDR3 DNA sequence: TGTGCCAGCAGCCAAGTATCTAGCGGTAGCTCCTACAATGAGCAGTTCTTC. It is translated as CASSQVSSGSSYNEQFF.